This paragraph covers one T cell receptor (beta chain) sequence. These data belong to a study of shared clonotypes between healthy human individuals. This CDR3 contains 16 residues. CDR1 is SGHTA and CDR2 is FQGNSA in the germline V gene. V lost 4 bases to trimming and J lost 2 bases, with 17 bases between them. The team ran DNA from unsorted PBMCs on ten immunoSEQ deep assay plates for sequencing. Libraries were prepared by immunoSEQ multiplex PCR; TCRdb keeps only in-frame clonotypes and omits some of them. Altogether approximately 510,000 clones are present, approximately 79% being singletons, with the ten largest covering 10% to 15%.

This TCR derives from a middle-aged woman in good health. Some clones in this sample may be carry-over from other donors' samples. The rearrangement joins TRBV7-2 to TRBJ2-5, with D possibly being TRBD2 (6 bases). Material: PBMCs. The CDR3 DNA is TGTGCCAGCAGCTCCCGAACCGGGACTTATCAAGAGACCCAGTACTTC. Protein: CASSSRTGTYQETQYF.